Listed here are 3 T cell receptor beta chains from one sample, sequenced in a study of shared clonotypes between healthy human individuals. The method was immunoSEQ multiplex PCR; TCRdb's version includes in-frame clones alone and lacks a portion of them. There are under 600,000 clones in the sample; 95% to 98% occur only once, and around 0.06% lies in the top ten. Sequenced: naive CD4+ T cells sorted from blood. Subset of the sample: CD45RA+ positively selected. These receptors originate from a woman aged 25 to 39 in good health.

The gene calls are TRBV7-3 and TRBJ2-1; no clear D gene. The CDR3 is 15 amino acids. Trimming removed 5 bases at V and 7 bases at J, with 18 bases between. The germline V gene encodes CDR1 SGHTA and CDR2 FQGTGA. For the CDR3, the DNA is TGTGCCAGCAGCCACGAGCATAGGAAGGGTAATGAGCAGTTCTTC. Protein: CASSHEHRKGNEQFF.

The chain employs TRBV4-1 and TRBJ2-3, with 9 bases lining up with TRBD2. From germline, CDR1 is MGHRA and CDR2 YSYEKL. J was trimmed by 4 bases and V by 0 bases; bases with no gene match: 8. The CDR3 extends over 17 amino acids. CDR3 coding DNA: TGCGCCAGCAGCCAAGAGGAGGTAGCGGGAGACGCAGATACGCAGTATTTT. Translated: CASSQEEVAGDADTQYF.

The rearrangement joins TRBV9 to TRBJ2-6; D is uncertain. The CDR3 length is 16 residues. Deletions cut 0 bases from V and 2 bases from J, with 9 bases between. Germline V gene sequence: CDR1 SGDLS, CDR2 YYNGEE. The CDR3 nucleotides are TGTGCCAGCAGCGTAGAGGTAGCAGCTGGGGCCAACGTCCTGACTTTC. Its protein product is CASSVEVAAGANVLTF.